The 14 T cell receptor beta chains below were found in one sample sequenced in a study of cytomegalovirus exposure and HLA in healthy donors (dated by TCRdb to 2016 to 2017). Libraries were prepared through the immunoSEQ multiplex PCR assay. For the multiplex PCR, a mixture combining 60 forward primers for TCR Vbeta segments and 13 reverse primers for TCR Jbeta segments was used. TCRdb holds this immuneACCESS table with in-frame rearrangements only. Some clones are missing; in checked studies, unresolved V genes explain under half, and the rest has no known cause. Within this sample are 100,000 to 140,000 clones, with around 85% of them counted one time only. Clones ranked in the top ten supply 2% to 2.5% of the sample. The sequencing sample was made of PBMCs. The receptors were sampled from a man aged 25-40 years in good health and CMV-seronegative.

Only one count was recorded for this clone. The V gene is TRBV7-3, the J gene TRBJ2-5; tentative D call: TRBD2 (5 bases). CDR1 and CDR2 from the germline V gene are SGHTA and FQGTGA. V dropped 5 bases and J dropped 5 bases, with 12 bases sitting between them. This CDR3 is 13 amino acids long. CDR3 sequence reads: CASSDYLGETQYF. CDR3 coding DNA: TGTGCCAGCAGCGACTACTTGGGGGAGACCCAGTACTTC.

The rearrangement links TRBV11-2 to TRBJ1-1; TRBD1 matches 7 bases. The CDR3 consists of 15 residues. V lost 1 base, J lost 1 base, and 3 bases stayed unmatched. Germline assignment: CDR1 SGHAT and CDR2 FQNNGV. In DNA form, the CDR3 reads TGTGCCAGCAGCTTAGGACAGGGTCGGAACACTGAAGCTTTCTTT. Translated, it gives CASSLGQGRNTEAFF. Variable domain in full (rest from reference TRBV11-2 and TRBJ1-1): EAGVAQSPRYKIIEKRQSVAFWCNPISGHATLYWYQQILGQGPKLLIQFQNNGVVDDSQLPKDRFSAERLKGVDSTLKIQPAKLEDSAVYLCASSLGQGRNTEAFFGQGTRLTVV.

This rearrangement joins TRBV27 to TRBJ2-3, with D hard to call. The germline V and J ends were trimmed by 5 bases and 0 bases, with 6 bases remaining between them. Germline lookup yields CDR1 MNHEY and CDR2 SMNVEV (reference sequence). The CDR3 covers 13 residues. The CDR3 sequence: CASSPYSTDTQYF. CDR3 sequence (DNA): TGTGCCAGCAGTCCCTATAGCACAGATACGCAGTATTTT.

The chain uses TRBV7-3 and TRBJ1-6; D not resolved. The germline CDR1 and CDR2 sequences are SGHTA and FQGTGA. The CDR3 has 14 amino acids. V shed 0 bases and J shed 9 bases, with 9 bases lying between them. The CDR3 protein is CASSLTTNGSPLHF. CDR3 nucleotide sequence: TGTGCCAGCAGCTTAACGACAAATGGTTCACCCCTCCACTTT.

The genes are TRBV6-1 and TRBJ1-3; D is undetermined. Trimming stripped 6 bases from V and 1 base from J, with 7 bases between. Per germline, CDR1 MNHNS and CDR2 SASEGT. The CDR3 consists of 13 residues. CDR3 loop: CASREGSGNTIYF. CDR3 nucleotides: TGTGCCAGCAGAGAGGGTTCTGGAAACACCATATATTTT.

This clone has a single count. This chain uses TRBV6-1 with TRBJ2-5; 11 bases are a match to TRBD2. With the DNA end fitting TRBJ2-7 better, the J assignment may be wrong. In germline, CDR1 is MNHNS, CDR2 SASEGT. This CDR3 comprises 15 residues. CDR3 in amino acids: CASSEGTSGSYEQYF. The CDR3 DNA reads TGTGCCAGCAGTGAAGGGACTAGCGGGTCCTACGAGCAGTACTTC.

This clone was seen a handful of times. The chain employs TRBV15 and TRBJ2-2; TRBD2 aligns across 15 bases. V was pared by 4 bases and J by 2 bases, with 8 bases of the junction left unmatched. Germline lookup yields CDR1 LNHNV and CDR2 YYDKDF (reference sequence). The CDR3 is 19 amino acids. CDR3 sequence: CATSTGTSGRRLNTGELFF. DNA of the CDR3: TGTGCCACCAGCACCGGGACTAGCGGGAGGCGGTTAAACACCGGGGAGCTGTTTTTT.

The V call is TRBV27, the J call TRBJ2-7; 9 positions match TRBD1. Trimming removed 5 bases from V and 7 bases from J; junction bases left unmatched: 3. CDR1 and CDR2 from the germline V gene are MNHEY and SMNVEV (reference sequence). The CDR3 consists of 12 residues. CDR3 residues: CASSHRGLEQYF. As DNA, the CDR3 is TGTGCCAGCAGTCACAGGGGGCTTGAGCAGTACTTC.

The CDR3 sequence is CASSLGGNSYEQYF. The CDR3 bases are TGTGCCAGCAGTTTAGGGGGGAACTCCTACGAGCAGTACTTC. The gene calls are TRBV27 and TRBJ2-7; D might be TRBD2 (6 bases). From germline, CDR1 is MNHEY and CDR2 SMNVEV (reference sequence). V lost 2 bases, J lost 0 bases, and 8 bases lay in between. The CDR3 totals 14 residues.

This clone showed up just once. The genes are TRBV11-2 and TRBJ2-3, with no clear D. V was trimmed by 5 bases and J by 5 bases, leaving 17 bases between them. The CDR3 covers 15 residues. Per the germline V gene, CDR1 is SGHAT and CDR2 is FQNNGV. Written as DNA, the CDR3 is TGTGCCAGCAGCCCAGACTCGAGCACCCAAGATACGCAGTATTTT. Encoded protein: CASSPDSSTQDTQYF. Drawing the rest from reference TRBV11-2 and TRBJ2-3, the complete variable domain is EAGVAQSPRYKIIEKRQSVAFWCNPISGHATLYWYQQILGQGPKLLIQFQNNGVVDDSQLPKDRFSAERLKGVDSTLKIQPAKLEDSAVYLCASSPDSSTQDTQYFGPGTRLTVL.

In this sample, this clone turned up a few times. The genes are TRBV6-5 and TRBJ2-3; D is ambiguous. The V gene's germline CDR1 is MNHEY and CDR2 SVGAGI. The CDR3 runs to 13 residues. Trimming left V 2 bases short and J 0 bases short, with 3 bases between. CDR3 residues: CASSYTSTDTQYF. The CDR3 DNA reads as TGTGCCAGCAGTTACACTAGCACAGATACGCAGTATTTT.

The V and J genes are TRBV5-4 and TRBJ2-1, with a weak D call TRBD1 (6 bases). The V and J ends lost 7 bases and 0 bases respectively, with 20 bases between them. The CDR3 has 17 residues. Germline assignment: CDR1 SGHNT and CDR2 YYREEE (reference sequence). This CDR3 reads CASHRDTGISSYNEQFF. CDR3 bases: TGTGCCAGCCACAGGGATACCGGGATTAGCTCCTACAATGAGCAGTTCTTC.

This chain connects TRBV6-8 to TRBJ2-1; TRBD1 is a possible D gene (7 bases). Germline V lookup: CDR1 MNHGY, CDR2 SAAAGT. This CDR3 contains 16 residues. V dropped 6 bases and J dropped 10 bases, with 25 bases sitting between them. The CDR3 here is CASRKQGDPVGGEQFF. For the CDR3, the DNA is TGTGCCAGCAGAAAGCAGGGGGACCCGGTAGGGGGGGAGCAGTTCTTC.

The table lists this clone with a few counts. The rearrangement links TRBV25-1 to TRBJ2-7; no firm D call. Germline-derived CDR1 and CDR2 are MGHDK and SYGVNS. The V gene lost 4 bases and the J gene lost 4 bases, with 26 bases spanning the gap. The CDR3 sequence is 18 residues long. This chain's CDR3 is CASSGSLGESVRPYEQYF. The CDR3 DNA reads TGTGCCAGCAGTGGCTCCTTAGGTGAAAGCGTCCGTCCATACGAGCAGTACTTC.